The 23 T cell receptor beta chains listed next were all sequenced from one sample in a study of cytomegalovirus exposure and HLA in healthy donors. This PCR relied on a set of 60 Vbeta primers and 13 Jbeta primers. The table came from immunoSEQ multiplex PCR; TCRdb's copy has only in-frame clones and leaves some out. Altogether 150,000 to 200,000 clones are present, about three quarters being singletons, with the ten largest covering about 2.6%. Material: PBMCs. The receptors stem from a woman in her thirties or forties in good health and CMV-seropositive.

The chain links TRBV27 to TRBJ1-2, with 10 bases aligning to TRBD1. Trimming cost V 2 bases and J 4 bases; bases outside gene matches: 10. This CDR3 spans 17 amino acids. CDR1 is MNHEY and CDR2 is SMNVEV in the germline V gene (reference sequence). CDR3 DNA sequence: TGTGCCAGCAGTTTACACGGGACAGGGGACATATTCTATGGCTACACCTTC. Amino acid sequence: CASSLHGTGDIFYGYTF.

The chain is built from TRBV28 and TRBJ2-1, with 13 positions matching TRBD2. The CDR3 consists of 16 residues. The V and J ends lost 5 bases and 9 bases, in that order; junction bases with no gene match: 10. Germline loops: CDR1 MDHEN, CDR2 SYDVKM. The CDR3 DNA reads TGTGCCAGCAGTCTCGGGACTAGCGGGACTTTCGGTGAGCAGTTCTTC. It translates to CASSLGTSGTFGEQFF.

V and J are TRBV9 and TRBJ2-5; perhaps TRBD1 as D (6 bases). The V end was cut by 4 bases, the J end by 0 bases, with 16 bases between. The germline gives CDR1 SGDLS, CDR2 YYNGEE. This CDR3 spans 16 amino acids. CDR3 region: CASSPVGGLYQETQYF. CDR3 coding DNA: TGTGCCAGCAGCCCGGTTGGGGGCCTCTACCAAGAGACCCAGTACTTC.

This chain links TRBV13 with TRBJ2-3, with 8 bases aligning to TRBD2. The CDR3 runs 13 residues. J lost 9 bases, V lost 5 bases, and 7 bases had no gene match. Germline CDR1 is PRHDT and CDR2 is FYEKMQ (reference sequence). CDR3 loop: CASSRTSPKTQYF. CDR3 sequence (DNA): TGTGCCAGCAGCCGGACTAGCCCAAAGACGCAGTATTTT.

The V gene is TRBV21-1, the J gene TRBJ1-6; the table's D gene call, TRBD1, was not cross checked with the DNA. TRBV21-1 is annotated as a pseudogene. The CDR3 sequence is 16 residues long. CDR3 nucleotide sequence: TGTGCCAGCAGCAAAGTTTACCGGGACATTAATTCACCCCTCCACTTT. Protein product: CASSKVYRDINSPLHF.

This sequence joins TRBV6-6 and TRBJ1-2, with D possibly TRBD1 on 6 matching bases. V shed 6 bases and J shed 5 bases, with 16 bases lying between them. CDR1 is MNHNY, CDR2 SVGAGI, per germline (reference sequence). This CDR3 comprises 14 residues. The CDR3 reads CASRPIQGRYGYTF. CDR3 nucleotide sequence: TGTGCCAGCAGGCCCATACAGGGCAGATATGGCTACACCTTC.

This chain uses TRBV6-1 with TRBJ1-5; perhaps TRBD1 as D (6 bases). V lost 4 bases, J lost 1 base, and 8 bases lay in between. Germline CDR1 reads MNHNS; CDR2 reads SASEGT. The CDR3 contains 14 residues. CDR3 sequence (DNA): TGTGCCAGCAGTGGGCAGGGGAGCAATCAGCCCCAGCATTTT. This sequence encodes CASSGQGSNQPQHF.

The J gene is TRBJ1-4, the V gene TRBV6-1; TRBD1 matches 10 bases. From germline, CDR1 is MNHNS and CDR2 SASEGT. V was pared by 7 bases and J by 8 bases, with 19 bases of the junction left unmatched. The CDR3 covers 18 residues. In nucleotides, the CDR3 is TGTGCCAGCAATGATTGGGACAGGGGAATCGTGACAGAAGAAAAACTGTTTTTT. This gives the protein CASNDWDRGIVTEEKLFF.

The chain has TRBV12-5 and TRBJ2-1, with TRBD1 matching over 7 bases. Germline assignment: CDR1 LGHNT and CDR2 FRNRAP. V shed 7 bases, J shed 6 bases, and the junction held 6 bases outside the gene matches. This CDR3 spans 13 amino acids. CDR3 region: CASARQGSNEQFF. The CDR3 DNA reads TGTGCTAGTGCCCGACAGGGATCCAATGAGCAGTTCTTC.

This sequence joins TRBV6-6 and TRBJ1-3; D not resolved. The ends were cut back, 6 bases at V and 0 bases at J, with 12 bases in the middle. The CDR3 extends over 15 amino acids. CDR1 and CDR2 from the germline V gene are MNHNY and SVGAGI (reference sequence). Written as DNA, the CDR3 is TGTGCCAGCAGCCCGGGAAGGAGCTCTGGAAACACCATATATTTT. It specifies CASSPGRSSGNTIYF.

The chain recombines TRBV28 with TRBJ1-2; 7 nucleotides agree with TRBD1. V trimming: 5 bases; J trimming: 0 bases; junction bases outside the gene matches: 0. The CDR3 has 13 amino acids. The germline gives CDR1 MDHEN, CDR2 SYDVKM. CDR3 in DNA: TGTGCCAGCAGTCAGGGGGCTAACTATGGCTACACCTTC. Translation gives CASSQGANYGYTF.

This chain connects TRBV6-1 to TRBJ1-6; possibly TRBD1 for D (5 bases). This CDR3 has 14 residues. The germline V gene encodes CDR1 MNHNS and CDR2 SASEGT. Deletions cut 5 bases from V and 7 bases from J, with 12 bases between. DNA of the CDR3: TGTGCCAGCAGTACCCAGGGCCTAAATTCACCCCTCCACTTT. It codes for CASSTQGLNSPLHF.

The chain is built from TRBV6-5 and TRBJ1-1; possibly TRBD1 for D (6 bases). Trimming removed 2 bases from V and 4 bases from J, with 14 bases in between. This CDR3 has 15 residues. Germline CDR1 is MNHEY and CDR2 is SVGAGI. CDR3 protein: CASSYGGTGSTEAFF. The CDR3 nucleotides read TGTGCCAGCAGTTACGGGGGAACAGGGAGCACTGAAGCTTTCTTT.

The J gene is TRBJ2-2, the V gene TRBV10-2, with D possibly TRBD2 on 6 matching bases. Germline CDR1 and CDR2: WSHSY and SAAADI. Trimming removed 0 bases from V and 7 bases from J, with 12 bases in between. CDR3 length equals 15 residues. The CDR3 region has the DNA TGCGCCAGCAGTGAGTCGGCCGCGGGGAGCGGGGAGCTGTTTTTT. Its translation: CASSESAAGSGELFF.

This clone was counted only a few times. V and J are TRBV9 and TRBJ2-3, with D possibly TRBD2 on 6 matching bases. Germline CDR1 SGDLS, CDR2 YYNGEE. V lost 4 bases and J lost 2, with 17 bases in between. The CDR3 sequence is 16 residues long. The CDR3 sequence: CASSRRVRDPTDTQYF. The CDR3 nucleotides read TGTGCCAGCAGCCGCAGGGTGCGGGACCCCACAGATACGCAGTATTTT.

J is TRBJ1-1 and V is TRBV9; 9 bases are a match to TRBD1. This CDR3 has 16 residues. Germline V gene lookup returns CDR1 SGDLS and CDR2 YYNGEE. V dropped 3 bases and J dropped 4; count of bases not matched to a gene: 10. CDR3 in DNA: TGTGCCAGCAGCGCTCTATTGACAGGGGGGGGCACTGAAGCTTTCTTT. This codes for CASSALLTGGGTEAFF.

The chain joins TRBV6-1 to TRBJ1-1; D possibly corresponds to TRBD1 (6 bases). Germline V gene sequence: CDR1 MNHNS, CDR2 SASEGT. With 4 bases removed from V and 0 bases from J, the gap between germline ends came to 15 bases. The CDR3 spans 16 residues. CDR3 nucleotides: TGTGCCAGCAGTGTGACCTGGACAGCCTTGAACACTGAAGCTTTCTTT. Translation: CASSVTWTALNTEAFF.

This clone was found a few times. This chain links TRBV2 with TRBJ1-1; 8 nucleotides line up with TRBD1. Per germline, CDR1 SNHLY and CDR2 FYNNEI. This CDR3 has 15 amino acids. CDR3 sequence reads: CVKAGQGAGVTEAFF. The CDR3 DNA reads TGTGTTAAAGCGGGCCAGGGGGCGGGAGTCACTGAAGCTTTCTTT.

The rearrangement uses TRBV14 and TRBJ2-1; 9 positions match TRBD2. CDR1 is SGHDN and CDR2 is FVKESK in the germline V gene. The CDR3 has 17 residues. J gave up 4 bases and V 4 bases, and 11 bases lay outside the gene matches. CDR3 DNA sequence: TGTGCCAGCAGCCCCTCCGGGACTAGCACCGAATACAATGAGCAGTTCTTC. This gives the protein CASSPSGTSTEYNEQFF.

The chain recombines TRBV7-7 with TRBJ1-1; D remains ambiguous. Per germline, CDR1 SSHAT and CDR2 FNYEAQ (reference sequence). Trimming cost V 5 bases and J 1 base, with 11 bases left between them. The CDR3 contains 14 residues. This chain's CDR3 is CASSPVEKNTEAFF. The CDR3 DNA sequence: TGTGCCAGCAGCCCCGTAGAGAAGAACACTGAAGCTTTCTTT.

The chain has TRBV7-2 and TRBJ2-1; D is undetermined. Trimming stripped 7 bases from V and 6 bases from J, with 13 bases between. The CDR3 has 13 residues. Germline-derived CDR1 and CDR2 are SGHTA and FQGNSA. The CDR3 bases are TGTGCCAGCACCATCGACCGAGGCAATGAGCAGTTCTTC. Translated, it gives CASTIDRGNEQFF.

In DNA form, the CDR3 reads TGTGCCAGCAGCTCCGGACTAGCGGGTCTCACAGATACGCAGTATTTT. Protein sequence: CASSSGLAGLTDTQYF. V gene TRBV7-2 combines with J gene TRBJ2-3; 11 bases are shared with TRBD2. There are 16 residues in the CDR3. Germline CDR1 reads SGHTA; CDR2 reads FQGNSA. V dropped 4 bases and J dropped 2; count of bases not matched to a gene: 5.

This clone has only one observation. This chain connects TRBV19 to TRBJ2-7; weak D call: TRBD1 (6 bases). This CDR3 has 11 amino acids. V was trimmed by 6 bases and J by 3 bases, leaving 6 bases between them. Germline V lookup: CDR1 LNHDA, CDR2 SQIVND (reference sequence). CDR3 region: CASRQGYEQYF. CDR3 DNA: TGTGCCAGTAGACAGGGCTACGAGCAGTACTTC.